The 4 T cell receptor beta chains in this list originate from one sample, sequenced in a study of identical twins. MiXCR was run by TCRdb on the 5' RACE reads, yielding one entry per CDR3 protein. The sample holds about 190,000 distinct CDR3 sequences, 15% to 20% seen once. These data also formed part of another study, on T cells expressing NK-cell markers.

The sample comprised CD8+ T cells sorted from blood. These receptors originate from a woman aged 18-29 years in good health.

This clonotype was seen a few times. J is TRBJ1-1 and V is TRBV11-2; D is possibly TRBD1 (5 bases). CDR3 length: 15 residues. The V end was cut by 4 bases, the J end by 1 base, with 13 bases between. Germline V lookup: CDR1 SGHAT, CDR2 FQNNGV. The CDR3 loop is CASSSIRDGNTEAFF. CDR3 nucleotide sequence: TGTGCCAGCAGCTCAATCAGGGACGGGAACACTGAAGCTTTCTTT.

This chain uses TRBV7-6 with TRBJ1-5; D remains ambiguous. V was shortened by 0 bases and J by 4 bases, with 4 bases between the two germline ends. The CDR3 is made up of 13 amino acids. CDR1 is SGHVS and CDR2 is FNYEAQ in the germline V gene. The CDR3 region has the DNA TGTGCCAGCAGCTTAGCAACTAATCAGCCCCAGCATTTT. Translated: CASSLATNQPQHF.

The DNA for the CDR3 is TGTGCCAGCAGCTTAAACGGACAGGGGTACGAGCAGTACTTC. Translated, it gives CASSLNGQGYEQYF. The genes are TRBV5-4 and TRBJ2-7; 9 bases are shared with TRBD1. The CDR3 contains 14 residues. V shed 2 bases, J shed 4 bases, and the junction held 4 bases outside the gene matches. Germline V lookup: CDR1 SGHNT, CDR2 YYREEE (reference sequence).

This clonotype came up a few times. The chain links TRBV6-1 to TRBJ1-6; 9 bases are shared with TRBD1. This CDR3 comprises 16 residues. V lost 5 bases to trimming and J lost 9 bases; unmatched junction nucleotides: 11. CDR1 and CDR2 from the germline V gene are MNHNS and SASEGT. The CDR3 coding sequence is TGTGCCAGCAGTCTTCGGGGACAGGGCAAAGGTTCACCCCTCCACTTT. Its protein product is CASSLRGQGKGSPLHF.